A single TCR beta chain is shown here with its context. This sample is drawn from a study of blood T cell repertoires in COVID-19. Study-level background: Acute and convalescent COVID-19 specimens originated in the United States, Italy and Spain. From T cells, B-cell-depleted T cells, or PBMCs came the material, which was cDNA or gDNA.

Original handling: Amplified reference gene primers provided the basis for estimating nucleated cell counts. The data were produced by immunoSEQ multiplex PCR, yet TCRdb's version contains in-frame clones alone and is incomplete. Clonal size and the V and J genes are those of that table, whereas D and trimming came from the DNA. Here the sample spans some 97,000 clones, approximately 92% being singletons. Trimming cost V 6 bases and J 3 bases; bases outside gene matches: 11. CDR3 length: 17 residues. Germline V gives CDR1 MNHEY, CDR2 SVGEGT. The sequence came from a man between 65 and 85 years old with acute or convalescent COVID-19. The chain combines TRBV6-2 or TRBV6-3 with TRBJ2-7; 13 bases align to TRBD2. Sequencing was done on a sample of peripheral blood. In nucleotides, the CDR3 is TGTGCCAGCAGCCGACAGGGCTGGACTAGCGGGAGCTACGAGCAGTACTTC. Its protein product is CASSRQGWTSGSYEQYF.